The rows below give T cell receptor beta chains drawn from one sample of a study of CXCR3-negative and CXCR3-positive naive CD8 T cells. After re-calling the 5' RACE reads, TCRdb lists one entry per CDR3 protein, DNA absent. The listing contains roughly 93,000 distinct CDR3 sequences. Sequenced material: naive CXCR3+ CD8+ T cells from blood. These receptors came from a human donor in good health. Some clones in this sample may be carry-over from other donors' samples. The CDR3 runs from the conserved cysteine through the conserved F or W.

cdr3_aa: CSVGSFGGTEAFF; cdr3_length: 13; j_call: TRBJ1-1; v_call: TRBV29-1
cdr3_aa: CSATTKLGADTQYF; cdr3_length: 14; j_call: TRBJ2-3; v_call: TRBV20-1
cdr3_aa: CASSQDRSFPSSGANVLTF; cdr3_length: 19; j_call: TRBJ2-6; v_call: TRBV3-1
cdr3_aa: CASSPYRETDTQYF; cdr3_length: 14; j_call: TRBJ2-3; v_call: TRBV11-3
cdr3_aa: CASSPPRGEDEQYF; cdr3_length: 14; j_call: TRBJ2-7; v_call: TRBV12-3/TRBV12-4
cdr3_aa: CLSSWGPGTEAFF; cdr3_length: 13; j_call: TRBJ1-1; v_call: TRBV19
cdr3_aa: CASSSGIDTYNSPLHF; cdr3_length: 16; j_call: TRBJ1-6; v_call: TRBV2
cdr3_aa: CAAVGQGFHEQYF; cdr3_length: 13; j_call: TRBJ2-7; v_call: TRBV25-1
cdr3_aa: CASSQGTGTGTEAFF; cdr3_length: 15; j_call: TRBJ1-1; v_call: TRBV4-3
cdr3_aa: CAWSVAAGGYEQYF; cdr3_length: 14; j_call: TRBJ2-7; v_call: TRBV30
cdr3_aa: CASSAPRAGTRGQEQFF; cdr3_length: 17; j_call: TRBJ2-1; v_call: TRBV9
cdr3_aa: CASSQESTDTQYF; cdr3_length: 13; j_call: TRBJ2-3; v_call: TRBV4-3
cdr3_aa: CASLGGNSNTEAFF; cdr3_length: 14; j_call: TRBJ1-1; v_call: TRBV5-1
cdr3_aa: CASSSGARNTGELFF; cdr3_length: 15; j_call: TRBJ2-2; v_call: TRBV7-6
cdr3_aa: CASLKGGSEYNEQFF; cdr3_length: 15; j_call: TRBJ2-1; v_call: TRBV28
cdr3_aa: CSARALMGGRTYEQYF; cdr3_length: 16; j_call: TRBJ2-7; v_call: TRBV20-1
cdr3_aa: CASSLGLAYNEQFF; cdr3_length: 14; j_call: TRBJ2-1; v_call: TRBV27
cdr3_aa: CASSPRTGRDEQFF; cdr3_length: 14; j_call: TRBJ2-1; v_call: TRBV14
cdr3_aa: CASSLSGIGNEQYF; cdr3_length: 14; j_call: TRBJ2-7; v_call: TRBV27
cdr3_aa: CASSFGGGYEQYF; cdr3_length: 13; j_call: TRBJ2-7; v_call: TRBV5-1
cdr3_aa: CASSLRFTELAKNIQYF; cdr3_length: 17; j_call: TRBJ2-4; v_call: TRBV7-2
cdr3_aa: CASSTYDMSGNEQFF; cdr3_length: 15; j_call: TRBJ2-1; v_call: TRBV6-2/TRBV6-3
cdr3_aa: CAISESFLLGSPLHF; cdr3_length: 15; j_call: TRBJ1-6; v_call: TRBV10-3
cdr3_aa: CASSEYWLAGGQETQYF; cdr3_length: 17; j_call: TRBJ2-5; v_call: TRBV25-1
cdr3_aa: CSVFITRTRVGSNYGYTF; cdr3_length: 18; j_call: TRBJ1-2; v_call: TRBV29-1
cdr3_aa: CASSFAGITPNTGELFF; cdr3_length: 17; j_call: TRBJ2-2; v_call: TRBV7-9
cdr3_aa: CASSWTGPTYNEQFF; cdr3_length: 15; j_call: TRBJ2-1; v_call: TRBV5-1
cdr3_aa: CASLPGTGGGKQYF; cdr3_length: 14; j_call: TRBJ2-7; v_call: TRBV6-5
cdr3_aa: CASSPEEPGYTF; cdr3_length: 12; j_call: TRBJ1-2; v_call: TRBV5-1
cdr3_aa: CASSWGARGSTDTQYF; cdr3_length: 16; j_call: TRBJ2-3; v_call: TRBV11-3
cdr3_aa: CASSSDHYEQYF; cdr3_length: 12; j_call: TRBJ2-7; v_call: TRBV7-9
cdr3_aa: CSAKDKWGIAGGPEQYF; cdr3_length: 17; j_call: TRBJ2-7; v_call: TRBV20-1
cdr3_aa: CSARGLAGVYEQYF; cdr3_length: 14; j_call: TRBJ2-7; v_call: TRBV20-1
cdr3_aa: CASSLTGRGVRDIQYF; cdr3_length: 16; j_call: TRBJ2-4; v_call: TRBV5-1
cdr3_aa: CASSLLAGESYEQYF; cdr3_length: 15; j_call: TRBJ2-7; v_call: TRBV7-8
cdr3_aa: CASSYSMGSNTGELFF; cdr3_length: 16; j_call: TRBJ2-2; v_call: TRBV6-5
cdr3_aa: CASSWTGGAYEQYF; cdr3_length: 14; j_call: TRBJ2-7; v_call: TRBV7-8
cdr3_aa: CASSPSGGQETQYF; cdr3_length: 14; j_call: TRBJ2-5; v_call: TRBV19
cdr3_aa: CASSQLGEQYF; cdr3_length: 11; j_call: TRBJ2-7; v_call: TRBV4-1
cdr3_aa: CASSQGQGTNGYTF; cdr3_length: 14; j_call: TRBJ1-2; v_call: TRBV7-9
cdr3_aa: CASSDILYNEQFF; cdr3_length: 13; j_call: TRBJ2-1; v_call: TRBV12-3/TRBV12-4
cdr3_aa: CATQGSHFFGNQPQHF; cdr3_length: 16; j_call: TRBJ1-5; v_call: TRBV19
cdr3_aa: CSARPHSSYEQYF; cdr3_length: 13; j_call: TRBJ2-7; v_call: TRBV20-1
cdr3_aa: CASSVVQSSYNEQFF; cdr3_length: 15; j_call: TRBJ2-1; v_call: TRBV9
cdr3_aa: CASSFWQSNEQFF; cdr3_length: 13; j_call: TRBJ2-1; v_call: TRBV12-3/TRBV12-4